The 25 T cell receptor beta chains listed next were all sequenced from one sample in a study of CD8 T cells in ankylosing spondylitis. Via MiXCR, TCRdb re-called the 5' RACE reads, giving one row per CDR3 protein. The sample lists around 130,000 distinct CDR3 sequences; over 6.5% were seen once. The sequenced material came from blood, either unsorted or a sorted T cell fraction (not recorded which). These receptors came from a male donor with ankylosing spondylitis or in good health (not recorded which).

This clonotype was recorded many times. CDR3 region: CSASEETQYF. CDR3 bases: TGCAGTGCTAGCGAGGAGACCCAGTACTTC. V is TRBV20-1 and J is TRBJ2-5, with unresolved D. V was shortened by 3 bases and J by 5 bases, with 4 bases between the two germline ends. The CDR3 covers 10 residues. Germline CDR1 DFQATT, CDR2 SNEGSKA (reference sequence).

This clonotype was seen at least ten times. This chain joins TRBV12-3 or TRBV12-4 and TRBJ2-5; no clear D gene. V lost 2 bases and J lost 4, with 8 bases in between. The CDR3 is 13 residues long. The CDR3 DNA sequence: TGTGCCAGCAGTTTACTGGTGGGAGAGACCCAGTACTTC. Its protein is CASSLLVGETQYF.

This clonotype was detected ten times or more. V is TRBV6-2 or TRBV6-3 and J is TRBJ2-7; no clear D gene. Looked up from germline, CDR1 is MNHEY and CDR2 is SVGEGT. This CDR3 is 12 amino acids long. V was cut by 4 bases and J by 7 bases, with 11 bases left in between. Here the CDR3 DNA reads TGTGCCAGCAGTTCCCGTGATGGAGAGCAGTACTTC. Translated: CASSSRDGEQYF.

This clonotype was observed many times. CDR3 region: CASSRGYLGQFF. CDR3 nucleotides: TGTGCCAGCAGCCGGGGGTACCTCGGGCAGTTCTTC. The rearrangement uses TRBV12-3 or TRBV12-4 and TRBJ2-1, with D possibly TRBD2 on 6 matching bases. The CDR3 totals 12 residues. V lost 6 bases and J lost 12, with 15 bases in between.

The sample holds many counts of this clonotype. The rearrangement links TRBV5-1 to TRBJ2-7; tentatively, D is TRBD1 or TRBD2 (5 bases each). V was pared by 3 bases and J by 2 bases, with 12 bases between. Germline V gene sequence: CDR1 SGHRS, CDR2 YFSETQ. This CDR3 has 14 residues. The CDR3 bases are TGCGCCAGCAGCTCGGGACCATCGGCCTACGAGCAGTACTTC. This sequence encodes CASSSGPSAYEQYF.

This clonotype has at least ten counts. This chain uses TRBV5-1 with TRBJ2-2; D is ambiguous. V was clipped by 4 bases and J by 5 bases, with 15 bases between them. The CDR3 covers 15 residues. Per the germline V gene, CDR1 is SGHRS and CDR2 is YFSETQ. The chain's CDR3 is CASSPTPGPTGELFF. The DNA of the CDR3 is TGCGCCAGCAGCCCAACTCCCGGACCAACCGGGGAGCTGTTTTTT.

The chain carries TRBV5-1 and TRBJ1-1; perhaps TRBD1 as D (6 bases). This CDR3 is 15 amino acids long. V lost 6 bases, J lost 1 base, and 16 bases lay in between. Germline lookup yields CDR1 SGHRS and CDR2 YFSETQ. The CDR3 protein is CASNRDNPKNTEAFF. In DNA form, the CDR3 reads TGCGCCAGCAACCGGGACAACCCGAAGAACACTGAAGCTTTCTTT.

The gene calls are TRBV29-1 and TRBJ2-3; tentatively, D is TRBD1 (6 bases). The CDR3 covers 14 residues. Germline-derived CDR1 and CDR2 are SQVTM and ANQGSEA. V was pared by 4 bases and J by 2 bases, with 13 bases between. The CDR3 sequence is CSVAPGQHTDTQYF. CDR3 DNA sequence: TGCAGCGTTGCCCCGGGACAACACACAGATACGCAGTATTTT.

The sample holds many counts of this clonotype. This chain connects TRBV29-1 to TRBJ2-1, with D possibly being TRBD2 (5 bases). This CDR3 comprises 11 residues. V was pared by 5 bases and J by 8 bases, with 10 bases between. The germline V gene has CDR1 SQVTM and CDR2 ANQGSEA. CDR3 sequence reads: CSVSRGYEQFF. The CDR3 nucleotides are TGCAGCGTTAGTAGAGGGTATGAGCAGTTCTTC.

In its sample, this clonotype was seen many times. This rearrangement joins TRBV7-8 to TRBJ2-1; 7 bases line up with TRBD1. Germline loops: CDR1 SGHVS, CDR2 FQNEAQ. Losses at the gene ends were 0 bases for V and 4 bases for J; bases not matched to a gene: 12. The CDR3 loop spans 18 amino acids. The CDR3 reads CASSLAYLGTDLYNEQFF. CDR3 coding DNA: TGTGCCAGCAGCTTAGCCTATTTGGGGACAGACCTATACAATGAGCAGTTCTTC.

This clonotype was picked up many times. The rearrangement joins TRBV29-1 to TRBJ2-3; D not certain. Germline lookup yields CDR1 SQVTM and CDR2 ANQGSEA. Trimming removed 4 bases from V and 2 bases from J, with 10 bases in between. This CDR3 has 13 amino acids. The CDR3, as DNA: TGCAGCGTTGTGGACGGATACACAGATACGCAGTATTTT. This sequence encodes CSVVDGYTDTQYF.

This clonotype was observed at least ten times. The gene calls are TRBV11-2 and TRBJ1-1; possibly TRBD1 for D (6 bases). CDR1 and CDR2 from the germline V gene are SGHAT and FQNNGV. This CDR3 region has 15 residues. V was cut by 0 bases and J by 4 bases, with 12 bases left in between. The CDR3 DNA follows: TGTGCCAGCAGCTTAGATTGGGCAGGGGCCACTGAAGCTTTCTTT. It codes for CASSLDWAGATEAFF.

At least ten counts were recorded for this clonotype. V gene TRBV12-3 or TRBV12-4 combines with J gene TRBJ2-1; maybe TRBD2 (6 bases). Trimming removed 1 base from V and 6 bases from J, with 10 bases in between. This CDR3 is 14 amino acids long. The CDR3 bases are TGTGCCAGCAGTTTAGGACTAGACCCCAATGAGCAGTTCTTC. Its protein product is CASSLGLDPNEQFF.

This clonotype was seen many times. The chain links TRBV5-1 to TRBJ2-2; 8 positions agree with TRBD1. CDR1 and CDR2 from the germline V gene are SGHRS and YFSETQ. After removal of 7 bases from V and 7 bases from J, the junction contained 9 bases not matched to a gene. There are 14 residues in the CDR3. The CDR3 reads CASQEGGQVGELFF. Here the CDR3 DNA reads TGCGCCAGCCAGGAAGGGGGACAGGTCGGGGAGCTGTTTTTT.

There are many counts of this clonotype. V usage is TRBV27 and J usage is TRBJ1-2, with TRBD1 matching 8 bases. This CDR3 region has 14 residues. The trim removed 3 bases at V and 8 bases at J, leaving 8 bases unmatched. CDR1 and CDR2 from the germline V gene are MNHEY and SMNVEV (reference sequence). This CDR3 reads CASSFSDREGGYTF. The CDR3 DNA is TGTGCCAGCAGTTTTTCGGACAGGGAGGGAGGCTACACCTTC.

This clonotype appeared many times. CDR3 sequence reads: CASSSSLGAGPLHF. Written as DNA, the CDR3 is TGTGCCAGCAGCTCATCCCTGGGGGCAGGACCCCTCCACTTT. This sequence joins TRBV9 and TRBJ1-6; tentative D call: TRBD1 (6 bases). Between the trimmed V and J ends, which lost 4 bases and 12 bases, there was a span of 17 bases. CDR3 length equals 14 residues. Germline CDR1 reads SGDLS; CDR2 reads YYNGEE. Looking up the rest from reference TRBV9 and TRBJ1-6 gives the full variable domain: DSGVTQTPKHLITATGQRVTLRCSPRSGDLSVYWYQQSLDQGLQFLIQYYNGEERAKGNILERFSAQQFPDLHSELNLSSLELGDSALYFCASSSSLGAGPLHFGNGTRLTVT.

This clonotype was seen ten or more times. This chain connects TRBV4-1 to TRBJ2-4; D is unresolved. Germline V CDR1 and CDR2: MGHRA, YSYEKL. CDR3 size: 15 residues. V was pared by 5 bases and J by 6 bases, with 17 bases between. The CDR3 is CASSSFSGLGNIQYF. DNA of the CDR3: TGCGCCAGCAGCTCTTTTTCTGGTTTGGGAAACATTCAGTACTTC.

This clonotype came up a few times. The rearrangement uses TRBV20-1 and TRBJ2-7, with TRBD1 matching 8 bases. V lost 3 bases, J lost 5 bases, and 9 bases stayed unmatched. Germline assignment: CDR1 DFQATT and CDR2 SNEGSKA (reference sequence). This CDR3 is built from 14 residues. CDR3 bases: TGCAGTGCTAGTTCTACAGGGGGACAGGACGAGCAGTACTTC. Amino acids: CSASSTGGQDEQYF.

This clonotype was seen many times. The chain uses TRBV7-2 and TRBJ2-7, with D unclear. V was cut by 1 base and J by 2 bases, with 15 bases left in between. This CDR3 is 16 amino acids long. Per germline, CDR1 SGHTA and CDR2 FQGNSA. CDR3 loop: CASSLVSQLIPYEQYF. DNA of the CDR3: TGTGCCAGCAGCTTAGTGTCACAGCTGATCCCCTACGAGCAGTACTTC.

This clonotype was picked up many times. This sequence joins TRBV7-9 and TRBJ1-4; 7 nucleotides align to TRBD1. J was trimmed by 8 bases and V by 3 bases; bases with no gene match: 9. The CDR3 sequence is 15 residues long. Looked up from germline, CDR1 is SEHNR and CDR2 is FQNEAQ (reference sequence). The CDR3 sequence: CASSFVTGRNEKLFF. The CDR3 DNA reads as TGTGCCAGCAGCTTTGTGACAGGGAGGAACGAAAAACTGTTTTTT. The entire variable domain, with the rest obtained from reference TRBV7-9 and TRBJ1-4, is as follows: DTGVSQNPRHKITKRGQNVTFRCDPISEHNRLYWYRQTLGQGPEFLTYFQNEAQLEKSRLLSDRFSAERPKGSFSTLEIQRTEQGDSAMYLCASSFVTGRNEKLFFGSGTQLSVL.

This clonotype was detected ten times or more. This chain links TRBV20-1 with TRBJ1-1; no reliable D call. The germline V and J ends were trimmed by 1 base and 8 bases, with 8 bases remaining between them. The CDR3 runs to 11 residues. Germline V gene lookup returns CDR1 DFQATT and CDR2 SNEGSKA (reference sequence). The DNA for the CDR3 is TGCAGTGCTAGAGTCCCCAGGGAAGCTTTCTTT. Amino acid sequence: CSARVPREAFF.

In this sample, this clonotype turned up many times. The V gene is TRBV5-4, the J gene TRBJ2-3; possible D gene TRBD2, 6 bases. The CDR3 extends over 16 amino acids. V lost 4 bases and J lost 1, with 16 bases in between. Germline V gene lookup returns CDR1 SGHNT and CDR2 YYREEE (reference sequence). The CDR3 sequence is CASSHPGRGGTDTQYF. The CDR3 DNA sequence: TGTGCCAGCAGCCATCCTGGGCGGGGCGGCACAGATACGCAGTATTTT. The full variable domain, with the rest looked up from reference TRBV5-4 and TRBJ2-3, is ETGVTQSPTHLIKTRGQQVTLRCSSQSGHNTVSWYQQALGQGPQFIFQYYREEENGRGNFPPRFSGLQFPNYSSELNVNALELDDSALYLCASSHPGRGGTDTQYFGPGTRLTVL.

This clonotype came up many times. The chain employs TRBV30 and TRBJ2-2, with 7 bases matching TRBD1. Germline V lookup: CDR1 GTSNPN, CDR2 SVGIG (reference sequence). CDR3 length: 13 residues. The V segment lost 6 bases and the J segment 0 bases; nucleotides outside the gene matches: 1. The CDR3 bases are TGTGCCTGTGGACAGGCGAACACCGGGGAGCTGTTTTTT. As protein: CACGQANTGELFF.

The sample holds many counts of this clonotype. The chain links TRBV4-1 to TRBJ1-5; D gene uncertain. The germline V gene has CDR1 MGHRA and CDR2 YSYEKL. CDR3 length: 15 residues. V shed 0 bases and J shed 0 bases, with 6 bases lying between them. The CDR3 DNA sequence: TGCGCCAGCAGCCAAGAGGGAGCTAGCAATCAGCCCCAGCATTTT. Translating gives CASSQEGASNQPQHF.

This clonotype was detected many times. The V and J genes are TRBV20-1 and TRBJ2-7, with 7 bases that match TRBD2. There are 14 residues in the CDR3. Germline V gene sequence: CDR1 DFQATT, CDR2 SNEGSKA (reference sequence). CDR3 nucleotides: TGCAGCACATCAAATAGCGGGCCCAGGCCCGAGCAGTACTTC. Protein sequence: CSTSNSGPRPEQYF.